Sequencing of this T cell receptor (beta chain) was carried out in a study of T cells and Merkel cell carcinoma outcomes. Study-level results: Merkel cell carcinoma outcomes were reportedly predicted by repertoire and T-cell density.

Clones were sequenced by immunoSEQ multiplex PCR, and TCRdb holds only the in-frame ones, with some missing. This table holds 5,000 to 6,500 clones, 70% to 80% found once. Comment on this clone: Its antigen remains unknown.

CDR1 is LNHDA and CDR2 is SQIVND in the germline V gene (reference sequence). Trimming shortened V by 4 bases and J by 8 bases, and 8 bases separated the two germline ends. The CDR3 sequence is 12 residues long. The sequenced sample consisted of tumor tissue from Merkel cell carcinoma. The TCR comes from a human donor with Merkel cell carcinoma. The chain uses TRBV19 and TRBJ1-4; D might be TRBD1 (6 bases). The CDR3 spells CASSTRGEKLFF. The DNA for the CDR3 is TGTGCCAGTAGTACCAGGGGCGAAAAACTGTTTTTT.